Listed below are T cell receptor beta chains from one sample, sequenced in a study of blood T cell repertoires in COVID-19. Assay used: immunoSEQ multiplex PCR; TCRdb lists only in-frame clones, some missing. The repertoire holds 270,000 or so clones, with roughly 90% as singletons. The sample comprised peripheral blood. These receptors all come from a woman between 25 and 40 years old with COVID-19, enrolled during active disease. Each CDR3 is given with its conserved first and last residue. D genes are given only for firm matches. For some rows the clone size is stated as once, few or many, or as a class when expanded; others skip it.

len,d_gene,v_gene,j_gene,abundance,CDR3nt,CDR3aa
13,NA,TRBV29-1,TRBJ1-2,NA,TGCAGCGTTGGAACGGGGGAAAGACGGGGCTACACCTTC,CSVGTGERRGYTF
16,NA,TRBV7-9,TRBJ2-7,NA,TGTGCCAGCAGCTCCACTTTCAAGCGGGCAACCTACGAGCAGTACTTC,CASSSTFKRATYEQYF
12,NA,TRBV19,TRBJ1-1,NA,TGTGCCAGTAGTATAGGGGAGCGTGAAGCTTTCTTT,CASSIGEREAFF
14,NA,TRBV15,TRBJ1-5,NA,TGTGCCACCAGCAGAGCGGGGGGCGCGCAGCCCCAGCATTTT,CATSRAGGAQPQHF
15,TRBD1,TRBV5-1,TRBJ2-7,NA,TGCGCCAGCAGCTTGGATGGGACAGTGACCTACGAGCAGTACTTC,CASSLDGTVTYEQYF
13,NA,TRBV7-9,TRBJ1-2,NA,TGTGCCAGCGGACCAGGGGTGGACTATGGCTACACCTTC,CASGPGVDYGYTF
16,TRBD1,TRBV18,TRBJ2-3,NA,TGTGCCAGCTCACTGCCCGGGACAGGGCCCACAGATACGCAGTATTTT,CASSLPGTGPTDTQYF
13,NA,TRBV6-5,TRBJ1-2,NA,TGTGCCAGCAGTTCGCGGGGAGGTAATGGCTACACCTTC,CASSSRGGNGYTF
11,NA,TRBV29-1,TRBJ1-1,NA,TGCAGCGTTCTAATGAACACTGAAGCTTTCTTT,CSVLMNTEAFF
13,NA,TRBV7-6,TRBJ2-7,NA,TGTGCCAGCAGCTACGACAGTACCTACGAGCAGTACTTC,CASSYDSTYEQYF
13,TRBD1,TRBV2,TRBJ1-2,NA,TGTGCCAGCCGACAGGGGGGGGCCTATGGCTACACCTTC,CASRQGGAYGYTF
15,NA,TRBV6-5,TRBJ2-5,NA,TGTGCCAGCAGTTACGGGGCAGGACTACAAGAGACCCAGTACTTC,CASSYGAGLQETQYF
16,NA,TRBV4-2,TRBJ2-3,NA,TGTGCCAGCAGCCAATCAATAGTGTTTTCCACAGATACGCAGTATTTT,CASSQSIVFSTDTQYF
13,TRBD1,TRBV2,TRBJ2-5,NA,TGTGCCACCCCCCCCAGGGGGCGAGAGACCCAGTACTTC,CATPPRGRETQYF
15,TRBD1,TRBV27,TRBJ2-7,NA,TGTGCCAGCAGTTCACAGGGGGCGAGCTCCTACGAGCAGTACTTC,CASSSQGASSYEQYF
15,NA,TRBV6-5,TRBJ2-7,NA,TGTGCCAGCAGTTACGGAGTGACAGGGCGGGAAGAGCAGTACTTC,CASSYGVTGREEQYF
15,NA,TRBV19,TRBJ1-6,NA,TGTGCCAGTAGTATGAGGAGGCCGGGGAATTCACCCCTCCACTTT,CASSMRRPGNSPLHF
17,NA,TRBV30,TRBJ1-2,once,TGTGCCTGGAGTGCACCACCGACAGGTTGGTTTCGGGGTGGCTACACCTTC,CAWSAPPTGWFRGGYTF
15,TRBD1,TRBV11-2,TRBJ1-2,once,TGTGCCAGCAGCTTAGATCCCGGGACAGTCTATGGCTACACCTTC,CASSLDPGTVYGYTF
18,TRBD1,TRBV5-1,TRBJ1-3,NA,TGCGCCAGCAGCTTGGCTCCGACAGGGCGGCTTACTGGAAACACCATATATTTT,CASSLAPTGRLTGNTIYF
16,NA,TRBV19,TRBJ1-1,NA,TGTGCCAGTAGTATGTACGGACTTGGTTTGGGGACTGAAGCTTTCTTT,CASSMYGLGLGTEAFF
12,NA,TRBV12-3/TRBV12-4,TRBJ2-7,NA,TGTGCCAGCAGTTTCGGTGCCCTCGAGCAGTACTTC,CASSFGALEQYF
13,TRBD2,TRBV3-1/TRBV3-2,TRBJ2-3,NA,TGTGCCAGCAGCCAAGAGGGGGAGCGGGGAAATCGTTTT,CASSQEGERGNRF
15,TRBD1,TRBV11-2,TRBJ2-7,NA,TGTGCCAGCAGCTCAACAGGGGGCCCCTCCTACGAGCAGTACTTC,CASSSTGGPSYEQYF
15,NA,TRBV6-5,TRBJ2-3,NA,TGTGCCACCCTGTGGGGTAGGGGGGGTGCAGATACGCAGTATTTT,CATLWGRGGADTQYF
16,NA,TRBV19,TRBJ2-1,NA,TGTGCCAGTAGTATAGTTCAGGGATACTCCTACAATGAGCAGTTCTTC,CASSIVQGYSYNEQFF
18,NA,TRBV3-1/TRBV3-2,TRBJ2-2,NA,TGTGCCAGCAGCCACGCAAGTTGGGGAGTGGGGAACACCGGGGAGCTGTTTTTT,CASSHASWGVGNTGELFF
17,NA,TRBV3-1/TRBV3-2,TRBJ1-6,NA,TGTGCCAGCAGCCCCCTCAGGGTAGGGTCCTATAATTCACCCCTCCACTTT,CASSPLRVGSYNSPLHF
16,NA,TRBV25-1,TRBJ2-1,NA,TGTGCCAGCAGTGCCTGGACTCTTACGAGGAACTATGAGCAGTTCTTC,CASSAWTLTRNYEQFF
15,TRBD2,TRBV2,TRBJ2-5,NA,TGTGCCAGCAGTTCAAGAGGGACTAGCGGGGAGACCCAGTACTTC,CASSSRGTSGETQYF
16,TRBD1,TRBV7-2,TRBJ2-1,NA,TGTGCCAGCAGCCGGATCCGGGACAGGGGCTACAATGAGCAGTTCTTC,CASSRIRDRGYNEQFF
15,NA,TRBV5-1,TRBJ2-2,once,TGCGCCAGCAGCTTCGAGGCTGCGAGCACCGGGGAGCTGTTTTTT,CASSFEAASTGELFF
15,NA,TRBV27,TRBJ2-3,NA,TGTGCCAGCAGTTTTCAGCGGGCGAGCACAGATACGCAGTATTTT,CASSFQRASTDTQYF
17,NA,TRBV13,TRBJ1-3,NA,TGTGCCAGCAGCCTTGGGGCCTCCTGGCTCGGGGGAAACACCATATATTTT,CASSLGASWLGGNTIYF
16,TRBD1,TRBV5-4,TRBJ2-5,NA,TGTGCCAGCAGCTTGTCCGGGACAGGGGGAACAGAGACCCAGTACTTC,CASSLSGTGGTETQYF
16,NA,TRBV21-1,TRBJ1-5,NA,TGTGCCAGCAGGATGTTGACAGACGATAGCAATCAGCCCCAGCATTTT,CASRMLTDDSNQPQHF
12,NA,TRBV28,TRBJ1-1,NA,TGTGCCAGCAGTCCAGACAGGTACGAAGCTTTCTTT,CASSPDRYEAFF
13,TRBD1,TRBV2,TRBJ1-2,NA,TGTGCCAGCAGTGGGACAGGGGGCTTTGGCTACACCTTC,CASSGTGGFGYTF
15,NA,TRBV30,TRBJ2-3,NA,TGTGCCTGGAGTGTTGAGGCGGGGACCACAGATACGCAGTATTTT,CAWSVEAGTTDTQYF
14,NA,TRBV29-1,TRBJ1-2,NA,TGCAGCGTCGCCCAACGACAGGTCGACTATGGCTACACCTTC,CSVAQRQVDYGYTF
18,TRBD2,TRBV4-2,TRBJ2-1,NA,TGTGCCAGCAGCCAAGAGGGGGTAACGCTAGCGGGGGGCAATGAGCAGTTCTTC,CASSQEGVTLAGGNEQFF
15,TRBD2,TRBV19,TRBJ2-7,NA,TGTGCCAGTAGTATCACTAGCGGGGGGGCCTACGAGCAGTACTTC,CASSITSGGAYEQYF